A single sample is the source of the 29 T cell receptor beta chains below, sequenced in a study of cytomegalovirus exposure and HLA in healthy donors. PCR used 60 Vbeta primers and 13 Jbeta primers. Using immunoSEQ multiplex PCR, the repertoire was profiled, and TCRdb retains in-frame clones only, with some absent. This repertoire shows 90,000 to 130,000 clones, about three quarters found once; its top ten account for roughly 1.3%. Sequenced input: PBMCs. Receptors originate from a woman aged 25-40 years in good health and CMV-seronegative.

The rearrangement uses TRBV4-2 and TRBJ1-2; D perhaps matches TRBD1 (5 bases). Trimming left V 0 bases short and J 8 bases short, with 10 bases between. The CDR3 is made up of 13 amino acids. Germline V lookup: CDR1 LGHNA, CDR2 YNFKEQ. The CDR3 sequence is CASSQDVPGGYTF. The CDR3 nucleotides are TGTGCCAGCAGCCAAGATGTCCCAGGGGGCTACACCTTC.

This chain joins TRBV7-6 and TRBJ2-5, with TRBD2 matching 9 bases. The DNA end is more similar to TRBJ2-7, so the J call may be wrong. CDR1 and CDR2 (germline): SGHVS, FNYEAQ. The CDR3 covers 16 residues. The CDR3 DNA sequence: TGTGCCAGCAGCTTAGGAGTAGCGGGAGCCACTGTCGAGCAGTACTTC. It codes for CASSLGVAGATVEQYF.

In its sample, this clone was seen a few times. The rearrangement links TRBV4-1 to TRBJ2-7; D might be TRBD2 (5 bases). The CDR3 totals 15 residues. The germline V gene encodes CDR1 MGHRA and CDR2 YSYEKL. V lost 0 bases and J 0 bases, leaving 9 bases between the germline ends. CDR3 amino acids: CASSQDTGYSYEQYF. CDR3 coding DNA: TGCGCCAGCAGCCAAGATACGGGGTACTCCTACGAGCAGTACTTC.

The chain is built from TRBV4-2 and TRBJ1-3; TRBD1 matches 7 bases. The CDR3 has 17 amino acids. The V gene's germline CDR1 is LGHNA and CDR2 YNFKEQ. The junction had 14 bases not matched to a gene; V was cut back by 4 bases and J by 5 bases. DNA of the CDR3: TGTGCCAGCAGCCTCGAAAACGACAGGGCCTCCAGAAACACCATATATTTT. This gives the protein CASSLENDRASRNTIYF.

V gene TRBV7-9 combines with J gene TRBJ2-2; TRBD2 matches at 13 bases. Germline values: CDR1 SEHNR, CDR2 FQNEAQ (reference sequence). J was trimmed by 9 bases and V by 5 bases; bases with no gene match: 15. This CDR3 contains 18 residues. In DNA form, the CDR3 reads TGTGCCAGCAGCGAATTGGGACTAGCGGGACTTTTCAATAGGGAGCTGTTTTTT. It yields the protein CASSELGLAGLFNRELFF.

The J gene is TRBJ2-7, the V gene TRBV9, with TRBD1 matching over 8 bases. The CDR3 spans 15 residues. Germline CDR1 reads SGDLS; CDR2 reads YYNGEE. V lost 3 bases to trimming and J lost 0 bases; unmatched junction nucleotides: 5. CDR3 nucleotide sequence: TGTGCCAGCAGCGAGGGACAGGACCTCTCCTACGAGCAGTACTTC. This gives the protein CASSEGQDLSYEQYF. Supplemented by reference TRBV9 and TRBJ2-7, the full variable domain reads DSGVTQTPKHLITATGQRVTLRCSPRSGDLSVYWYQQSLDQGLQFLIQYYNGEERAKGNILERFSAQQFPDLHSELNLSSLELGDSALYFCASSEGQDLSYEQYFGPGTRLTVT.

The CDR3 coding sequence is TGTGCCAGCAGCTACAACCCCACCGGGACTTGGGAAGAGACCCAGTACTTC. Translation: CASSYNPTGTWEETQYF. V is TRBV7-2 and J is TRBJ2-5, with D possibly being TRBD2 (6 bases). Germline assignment: CDR1 SGHTA and CDR2 FQGNSA. CDR3 length: 17 amino acids. Trimming removed 4 bases at V and 3 bases at J, with 21 bases between. Looking up the rest from reference TRBV7-2 and TRBJ2-5 gives the full variable domain: GAGVSQSPSNKVTEKGKDVELRCDPISGHTALYWYRQSLGQGLEFLIYFQGNSAPDKSGLPSDRFSAERTGGSVSTLTIQRTQQEDSAVYLCASSYNPTGTWEETQYFGPGTRLLVL.

This chain connects TRBV11-3 to TRBJ2-5; D uncertain. Per the germline V gene, CDR1 is SGHNT and CDR2 is YENEEA. V lost 2 bases and J lost 3, with 7 bases in between. The length of the CDR3 is 13 residues. The chain's CDR3 is CASSLRLEETQYF. CDR3 nucleotides: TGTGCCAGCAGCTTACGGTTAGAAGAGACCCAGTACTTC.

The V call is TRBV7-2, the J call TRBJ1-2; D unclear. Trimming pared 2 bases from V and 2 bases from J, leaving 6 bases between. The CDR3 sequence is 13 residues long. Germline lookup yields CDR1 SGHTA and CDR2 FQGNSA. The CDR3 coding sequence is TGTGCCAGCAGCTTAAACAAGAACTATGGCTACACCTTC. This codes for CASSLNKNYGYTF.

The chain is built from TRBV27 and TRBJ2-2, with TRBD2 matching over 8 bases. The CDR3 loop spans 13 amino acids. The J segment lost 6 bases and the V segment lost 5 bases, leaving 2 bases of the junction unmatched. Germline V gives CDR1 MNHEY, CDR2 SMNVEV (reference sequence). CDR3 coding DNA: TGTGCCAGCAGTAGGACTAGCTCCGGGGAGCTGTTTTTT. Translating it yields CASSRTSSGELFF.

The chain combines TRBV4-2 with TRBJ2-2, with D perhaps matching TRBD1 (5 bases). Per germline, CDR1 LGHNA and CDR2 YNFKEQ. The CDR3 extends over 16 amino acids. V dropped 0 bases and J dropped 3 bases, with 11 bases sitting between them. The DNA of the CDR3 is TGTGCCAGCAGCCAAGAAGGCAGGGTTTACACCGGGGAGCTGTTTTTT. Translated: CASSQEGRVYTGELFF.

The chain joins TRBV30 to TRBJ2-5, with D maybe TRBD2 (6 bases). Germline CDR1 reads GTSNPN; CDR2 reads SVGIG (reference sequence). This CDR3 contains 14 residues. The V and J ends lost 4 bases and 5 bases respectively, with 17 bases between them. This chain's CDR3 is CAWTAGRGRETQYF. CDR3 sequence (DNA): TGTGCCTGGACCGCCGGGCGGGGTAGGGAGACCCAGTACTTC.

This clone has only one observation. In nucleotides, the CDR3 is TGCGCCAGCAGCCTACCGGAACAGCGGCTCTCCTACGAGCAGTACTTC. This translates into CASSLPEQRLSYEQYF. The chain joins TRBV5-1 to TRBJ2-7, with D possibly matching TRBD2 (5 bases). The CDR3 has 16 residues. The V gene lost 4 bases and the J gene lost 0 bases, with 17 bases spanning the gap. CDR1 and CDR2 from the germline V gene are SGHRS and YFSETQ.

The chain joins TRBV19 to TRBJ2-3, with 8 bases fitting TRBD1. J was trimmed by 7 bases and V by 8 bases; bases with no gene match: 2. CDR1 is LNHDA, CDR2 SQIVND, per germline (reference sequence). CDR3 length: 11 residues. CDR3 in DNA: TGTGCCAGTGGGGACAGGCATACGCAGTATTTT. Protein sequence: CASGDRHTQYF.

The chain recombines TRBV20-1 with TRBJ1-2; D gene ambiguous. Per the germline V gene, CDR1 is DFQATT and CDR2 is SNEGSKA (reference sequence). V was cut by 6 bases and J by 4 bases, with 9 bases left in between. The CDR3 covers 11 residues. CDR3 in DNA: TGCAGTGCCCCGGGTTTCTATGGCTACACCTTC. Its protein is CSAPGFYGYTF.

To note about this clone: At the DNA level, this CDR3 is encoded by other sequences in the same sample as well. The V gene is TRBV30, the J gene TRBJ1-1, with TRBD1 as a possible D gene (5 bases). The CDR3 runs 14 residues. In germline, CDR1 is GTSNPN, CDR2 SVGIG (reference sequence). Trimming shortened V by 0 bases and J by 0 bases, and 8 bases separated the two germline ends. The DNA for the CDR3 is TGTGCCTGGAGTGTAACAGGCCTGAACACTGAAGCTTTCTTT. Its translation: CAWSVTGLNTEAFF. The whole variable domain, filled in from reference TRBV30 and TRBJ1-1, reads SQTIHQWPATLVQPVGSPLSLECTVEGTSNPNLYWYRQAAGRGLQLLFYSVGIGQISSEVPQNLSASRPQDRQFILSSKKLLLSDSGFYLCAWSVTGLNTEAFFGQGTRLTVV.

The chain links TRBV19 to TRBJ2-7, with a weak D call TRBD1 (6 bases). V was clipped by 6 bases and J by 3 bases, with 15 bases between them. The CDR3 loop spans 14 amino acids. Germline V gene sequence: CDR1 LNHDA, CDR2 SQIVND (reference sequence). The chain's CDR3 is CASRTGGRVYEQYF. CDR3 bases: TGTGCCAGTAGGACAGGCGGTCGTGTCTACGAGCAGTACTTC.

The chain employs TRBV5-1 and TRBJ2-5; D is uncertain. Trimming stripped 3 bases from V and 1 base from J, with 10 bases between. Germline V gene data show CDR1 as SGHRS and CDR2 as YFSETQ. This CDR3 region has 14 residues. Here the CDR3 DNA reads TGCGCCAGCAGCTCTTTTCCAGTCCAAGAGACCCAGTACTTC. It translates to CASSSFPVQETQYF.

In its sample, this clone was seen once. CDR3 region: CASSPSGGNEKLFF. The CDR3, as DNA: TGTGCCAGCAGCCCGTCAGGGGGGAATGAAAAACTGTTTTTT. This rearrangement joins TRBV7-9 to TRBJ1-4, with TRBD1 matching 7 bases. The V gene end was trimmed by 5 bases and the J gene end by 5 bases; junction bases not matched to a gene: 5. Germline V lookup: CDR1 SEHNR, CDR2 FQNEAQ (reference sequence). The CDR3 is 14 residues long.

V gene TRBV27 combines with J gene TRBJ1-2, with D possibly matching TRBD1 (5 bases). The ends were cut back, 8 bases at V and 2 bases at J, with 12 bases in the middle. Germline-derived CDR1 and CDR2 are MNHEY and SMNVEV (reference sequence). The CDR3 is 13 amino acids. The CDR3 region is CASGHGINYGYTF. The CDR3 region has the DNA TGTGCCAGCGGACATGGCATCAACTATGGCTACACCTTC.

The CDR3 bases are TGTGCCAGCAGCTTTATAGGGGTCCCACTCTCGGATGGCTACACCTTC. Protein: CASSFIGVPLSDGYTF. The J gene is TRBJ1-2, the V gene TRBV5-4, with a tentative D call TRBD1 (5 bases). The germline gives CDR1 SGHNT, CDR2 YYREEE (reference sequence). The ends were cut back, 2 bases at V and 6 bases at J, with 20 bases in the middle. The CDR3 has 16 residues.

The J gene is TRBJ2-3, the V gene TRBV11-3; D is undetermined. The CDR3 spans 15 residues. The V end lost 2 bases, the J end lost 0 bases, and 9 bases lay between the germline ends. Germline V CDR1 and CDR2: SGHNT, YENEEA. The CDR3 region is CASSLRLSSTDTQYF. For the CDR3, the DNA is TGTGCCAGCAGCTTACGTTTGAGCAGCACAGATACGCAGTATTTT.

The rearrangement links TRBV7-9 to TRBJ2-5; D unclear. Trimming stripped 5 bases from V and 2 bases from J, with 9 bases between. CDR3 length equals 13 residues. Germline CDR1 SEHNR, CDR2 FQNEAQ (reference sequence). The CDR3 loop reads CASSGDYQETQYF. The CDR3 coding sequence is TGTGCCAGCAGCGGAGATTATCAAGAGACCCAGTACTTC.

The CDR3: CASSVGDRTNYGYTF. Here the CDR3 DNA reads TGTGCCAGCAGCGTAGGTGACAGGACCAACTATGGCTACACCTTC. This rearrangement joins TRBV9 to TRBJ1-2, with a possible D match to TRBD1 (6 bases). The CDR3 spans 15 residues. Germline V gene data show CDR1 as SGDLS and CDR2 as YYNGEE. V lost 0 bases and J 2 bases, leaving 11 bases between the germline ends.

This chain connects TRBV28 to TRBJ1-5; possibly TRBD1 for D (5 bases). This CDR3 has 14 amino acids. V shed 7 bases and J shed 7 bases, with 17 bases lying between them. Per germline, CDR1 MDHEN and CDR2 SYDVKM. The CDR3 sequence: CASILRAKRQPQHF. The DNA of the CDR3 is TGTGCCAGCATACTCAGGGCCAAACGGCAGCCCCAGCATTTT.

This rearrangement joins TRBV29-1 to TRBJ1-1, with D uncertain. Germline CDR1 and CDR2: SQVTM and ANQGSEA. V was shortened by 1 base and J by 0 bases, with 6 bases between the two germline ends. There are 13 residues in the CDR3. CDR3 residues: CSVEVGVNTEAFF. The CDR3 DNA sequence: TGCAGCGTTGAAGTGGGAGTGAACACTGAAGCTTTCTTT.

The gene calls are TRBV10-3 and TRBJ1-2; 7 bases align to TRBD1. Germline CDR1 is ENHRY and CDR2 is SYGVKD. V lost 8 bases, J lost 0 bases, and 6 bases stayed unmatched. The CDR3 has 14 residues. The CDR3 loop is CAIGRQGSNYGYTF. Written as DNA, the CDR3 is TGTGCCATCGGGAGACAGGGTTCTAACTATGGCTACACCTTC.

The chain couples TRBV4-3 to TRBJ2-7, with D maybe TRBD2 (5 bases). The CDR3 is made up of 16 amino acids. Germline V gene lookup returns CDR1 LGHNA and CDR2 YSLEER. The V and J ends lost 0 bases and 6 bases respectively, with 18 bases between them. CDR3 coding DNA: TGCGCCAGCAGCCAAGATCGTGGAGGTCGGTTTTGCGAGCAGTACTTC. Translated, it gives CASSQDRGGRFCEQYF.

This clone has just a few counts. The V call is TRBV6-4, the J call TRBJ2-1; a possible D gene is TRBD2 (6 bases). CDR1 and CDR2 (germline): MRHNA, SNTAGT. Trimming removed 4 bases from V and 4 bases from J, with 8 bases in between. CDR3 size: 13 residues. CDR3 coding DNA: TGTGCCAGCAGTGCGGGAGATTACAATGAGCAGTTCTTC. It codes for CASSAGDYNEQFF.